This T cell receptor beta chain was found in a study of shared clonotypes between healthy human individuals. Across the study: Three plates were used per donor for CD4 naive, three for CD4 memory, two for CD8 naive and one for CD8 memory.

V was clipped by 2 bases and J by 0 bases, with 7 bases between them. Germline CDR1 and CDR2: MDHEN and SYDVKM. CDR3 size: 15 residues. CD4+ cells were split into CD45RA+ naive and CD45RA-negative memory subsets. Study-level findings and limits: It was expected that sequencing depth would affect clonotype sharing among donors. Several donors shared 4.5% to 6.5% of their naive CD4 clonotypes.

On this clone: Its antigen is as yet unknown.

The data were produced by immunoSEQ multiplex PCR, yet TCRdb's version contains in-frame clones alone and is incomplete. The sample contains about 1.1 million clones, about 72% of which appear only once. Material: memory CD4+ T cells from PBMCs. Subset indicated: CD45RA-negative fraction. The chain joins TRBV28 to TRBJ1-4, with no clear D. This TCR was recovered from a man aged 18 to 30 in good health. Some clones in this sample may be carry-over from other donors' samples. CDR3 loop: CASSLMVATNEKLFF. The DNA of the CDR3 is TGTGCCAGCAGTTTAATGGTCGCAACTAATGAAAAACTGTTTTTT.